Listed here are 31 T cell receptor beta chains from one sample, sequenced in a study of blood T cell repertoires in COVID-19. Clones were read by immunoSEQ multiplex PCR, and TCRdb kept only the in-frame ones, dropping some. The repertoire has some 120,000 clones, approximately 78% of them found once; the top ten carry roughly 7.7%. Sequenced sample: peripheral blood. These receptors all stem from an older man with acute or convalescent COVID-19.

The genes are TRBV30 and TRBJ2-7; maybe TRBD1 (5 bases). The CDR3 has 13 amino acids. Germline V gene sequence: CDR1 GTSNPN, CDR2 SVGIG (reference sequence). V shed 5 bases and J shed 0 bases, with 11 bases lying between them. The CDR3 nucleotides are TGTGCCTGGGACAGAGTTAGCTCCTACGAGCAGTACTTC. Amino acid sequence: CAWDRVSSYEQYF.

Only a few counts were recorded for this clone. This chain links TRBV20-1 with TRBJ2-7, with 9 bases that match TRBD1. The J segment lost 6 bases and the V segment lost 3 bases, leaving 6 bases of the junction unmatched. The length of the CDR3 is 13 residues. Germline V gene lookup returns CDR1 DFQATT and CDR2 SNEGSKA (reference sequence). The CDR3, as DNA: TGCAGTGCTAGTCAGGACAGGGGATCCGAGCAGTACTTC. It codes for CSASQDRGSEQYF.

The rearrangement links TRBV5-1 to TRBJ1-3, with 10 bases lining up with TRBD1. Looked up from germline, CDR1 is SGHRS and CDR2 is YFSETQ. The V gene end was trimmed by 0 bases and the J gene end by 0 bases; junction bases not matched to a gene: 3. This CDR3 comprises 17 residues. CDR3 sequence: CASSLGTGGRSGNTIYF. The CDR3 DNA reads as TGCGCCAGCAGCTTGGGGACAGGGGGACGCTCTGGAAACACCATATATTTT.

The V and J genes are TRBV3-1 (or the pseudogene TRBV3-2) and TRBJ2-3; the match to TRBD2 covers 12 bases. The CDR3 is 15 residues long. The V gene end was trimmed by 4 bases and the J gene end by 5 bases; junction bases not matched to a gene: 4. Germline V gene sequence: CDR1 LGHDT, CDR2 YNNKEL (reference sequence). The CDR3 nucleotides read TGTGCCAGCAGCCGGACTAGCGGGGTTTTAGATACGCAGTATTTT. Translated, it gives CASSRTSGVLDTQYF.

The chain has TRBV27 and TRBJ1-2; TRBD1 is a possible D gene (6 bases). Germline loops: CDR1 MNHEY, CDR2 SMNVEV (reference sequence). Trimming cost V 4 bases and J 8 bases, with 14 bases left between them. CDR3 length equals 13 residues. In DNA, the CDR3 is TGTGCCAGCAGTTCGACAGGAGCTGGGGGCTACACCTTC. The encoded protein is CASSSTGAGGYTF.

The rearrangement joins TRBV10-3 to TRBJ2-3; 9 bases fit TRBD2. The V gene's germline CDR1 is ENHRY and CDR2 SYGVKD. The CDR3 covers 14 residues. V lost 10 bases, J lost 5 bases, and 10 bases stayed unmatched. The DNA for the CDR3 is TGTGCCACAGCTAGCGGGGAGGCAGTAGATACGCAGTATTTT. Encoded protein: CATASGEAVDTQYF.

Notes on this clone: Other DNA variants within this sample encode the same CDR3. The CDR3: CASSFQGNTEAFF. CDR3 DNA sequence: TGCGCCAGCAGCTTTCAGGGCAACACTGAAGCTTTCTTT. This chain connects TRBV5-1 to TRBJ1-1, with D possibly matching TRBD1 (5 bases). V lost 2 bases and J 2 bases, leaving 7 bases between the germline ends. This CDR3 region has 13 residues. Germline V gene lookup returns CDR1 SGHRS and CDR2 YFSETQ.

V gene TRBV2 combines with J gene TRBJ1-1, with 7 positions matching TRBD1. Per the germline V gene, CDR1 is SNHLY and CDR2 is FYNNEI. CDR3 length: 13 residues. J lost 6 bases, V lost 6 bases, and 7 bases had no gene match. Written as DNA, the CDR3 is TGTGCCAGCAGGATAACAGGGGCTGCTGAAGCTTTCTTT. It encodes CASRITGAAEAFF.

V gene TRBV15 combines with J gene TRBJ1-5; D is perhaps TRBD1 (6 bases). CDR3 size: 15 residues. The V gene lost 3 bases and the J gene lost 0 bases, with 9 bases spanning the gap. Germline loops: CDR1 LNHNV, CDR2 YYDKDF (reference sequence). The CDR3 DNA reads as TGTGCCACCAGCAGCCGCAGGGGTAGCAATCAGCCCCAGCATTTT. Residues: CATSSRRGSNQPQHF.

This clone was detected only a few times. The chain combines TRBV3-1 (or the pseudogene TRBV3-2) with TRBJ1-2, with 9 bases that match TRBD1. Germline V gene lookup returns CDR1 LGHDT and CDR2 YNNKEL (reference sequence). V lost 1 base, J lost 8 bases, and 5 bases stayed unmatched. There are 14 residues in the CDR3. CDR3 DNA: TGTGCCAGCAGCCAAGCCGACAGGGGGAACGGCTACACCTTC. Its translation is CASSQADRGNGYTF.

This clone was picked up a small number of times. This chain joins TRBV27 and TRBJ1-5; possible D gene TRBD1, 5 bases. The ends were cut back, 6 bases at V and 1 base at J, with 10 bases in the middle. Germline V lookup: CDR1 MNHEY, CDR2 SMNVEV (reference sequence). The CDR3 consists of 14 residues. The CDR3 nucleotides read TGTGCCAGCAGCCCAGCAGGGAGCAATCAGCCCCAGCATTTT. This encodes CASSPAGSNQPQHF.

V usage is TRBV3-1 (or the pseudogene TRBV3-2) and J usage is TRBJ1-2; 8 positions match TRBD1. This CDR3 contains 14 residues. Germline V lookup: CDR1 LGHDT, CDR2 YNNKEL (reference sequence). V lost 1 base and J lost 8; bases outside the gene matches: 6. The CDR3 region is CASSQVTGVKGYTF. The CDR3 DNA reads as TGTGCCAGCAGCCAAGTGACAGGGGTAAAAGGCTACACCTTC.

This rearrangement joins TRBV6-2 or TRBV6-3 to TRBJ1-6; possible D gene TRBD1, 6 bases. The V gene's germline CDR1 is MNHEY and CDR2 SVGEGT. This CDR3 has 13 residues. V lost 6 bases and J lost 14, with 17 bases in between. CDR3 sequence: CASSQGSRGTLHF. The CDR3 nucleotides are TGTGCCAGCAGCCAAGGGTCAAGGGGGACCCTCCACTTT.

This chain connects TRBV27 to TRBJ2-7; possible D gene TRBD2, 5 bases. This CDR3 comprises 13 residues. V lost 2 bases, J lost 6 bases, and 11 bases lay in between. The germline V gene has CDR1 MNHEY and CDR2 SMNVEV (reference sequence). The CDR3 here is CASSLGELGEQYF. As DNA, the CDR3 is TGTGCCAGCAGTTTAGGGGAGTTGGGCGAGCAGTACTTC.

V usage is TRBV28 and J usage is TRBJ1-1; D gene unclear. There are 15 residues in the CDR3. Trimming cost V 5 bases and J 4 bases, with 17 bases left between them. Germline V gives CDR1 MDHEN, CDR2 SYDVKM. The CDR3 sequence: CASSPKRSRTTEAFF. CDR3 in DNA: TGTGCCAGCAGTCCTAAAAGAAGCCGCACCACTGAAGCTTTCTTT.

This chain links TRBV3-1 (or the pseudogene TRBV3-2) with TRBJ2-1; 9 nucleotides agree with TRBD2. CDR1 and CDR2 (germline): LGHDT, YNNKEL (reference sequence). The CDR3 contains 17 residues. Losses at the gene ends were 5 bases for V and 0 bases for J; bases not matched to a gene: 8. The CDR3 DNA reads as TGTGCCAGCAGCGACGGTTTTAGCGGGGGCTCCTACAATGAGCAGTTCTTC. Translation gives CASSDGFSGGSYNEQFF.

This clone was recorded once. V gene TRBV19 combines with J gene TRBJ1-2; tentatively, D is TRBD1 (5 bases). The CDR3 has 12 residues. Germline CDR1 and CDR2: LNHDA and SQIVND (reference sequence). The ends were cut back, 3 bases at V and 12 bases at J, with 14 bases in the middle. The CDR3 here is CASSITAGRHTF. The CDR3 nucleotides are TGTGCCAGTAGTATTACGGCAGGGAGGCACACCTTC.

The chain combines TRBV15 with TRBJ2-5, with D possibly matching TRBD2 (5 bases). The V and J ends lost 0 bases and 7 bases respectively, with 15 bases between them. CDR3 length: 15 residues. Germline lookup yields CDR1 LNHNV and CDR2 YYDKDF (reference sequence). The CDR3 region is CATSRDLAAEGTQYF. The CDR3 DNA sequence: TGTGCCACCAGCAGAGATCTGGCGGCCGAGGGGACCCAGTACTTC.

This clone was detected only a few times. The chain employs TRBV10-1 and TRBJ2-7; D is unresolved. Germline V gene sequence: CDR1 WNHNN, CDR2 SYGVQD (reference sequence). CDR3 length equals 8 residues. The chain's CDR3 is CASVYLEV. As DNA, the CDR3 is TGCGCCAGCGTATACCTTGAGGTC.

The chain combines TRBV11-2 with TRBJ1-4; 9 nucleotides agree with TRBD1. Trimming at V came to 0 bases and at J to 11 bases, leaving 7 bases not matched to a gene. This CDR3 comprises 15 residues. Germline V CDR1 and CDR2: SGHAT, FQNNGV. The CDR3 sequence: CASSLEGTGWSKLFF. Here the CDR3 DNA reads TGTGCCAGCAGCTTAGAGGGGACAGGGTGGTCTAAACTGTTTTTT.

Only one count was recorded for this clone. The chain recombines TRBV9 with TRBJ2-7, with a weak D call TRBD2 (6 bases). The CDR3 is 14 amino acids. V was cut by 0 bases and J by 4 bases, with 11 bases left in between. Germline values: CDR1 SGDLS, CDR2 YYNGEE. The CDR3 spells CASSVATGDYEQYF. The CDR3 bases are TGTGCCAGCAGCGTAGCTACGGGGGATTACGAGCAGTACTTC. The variable domain in full, completed from reference TRBV9 and TRBJ2-7, reads DSGVTQTPKHLITATGQRVTLRCSPRSGDLSVYWYQQSLDQGLQFLIQYYNGEERAKGNILERFSAQQFPDLHSELNLSSLELGDSALYFCASSVATGDYEQYFGPGTRLTVT.

This chain links TRBV5-3 with TRBJ2-7, with 9 nucleotides matching TRBD1. TRBV5-3 is an ORF, and what it does is uncertain. J was trimmed by 3 bases and V by 4 bases; bases with no gene match: 17. The CDR3 totals 18 residues. CDR3 coding DNA: TGTGCCAGAAGCCCCGGGGACAGGGATAGAACTTTACGCTACGAGCAGTACTTC. Protein: CARSPGDRDRTLRYEQYF.

The chain carries TRBV6-5 and TRBJ1-2, with a weak D call TRBD1 (5 bases). From germline, CDR1 is MNHEY and CDR2 SVGAGI. The CDR3 is 14 residues long. Trimming shortened V by 10 bases and J by 6 bases, and 21 bases separated the two germline ends. In DNA, the CDR3 is TGTGCCACCACGGCCGCGGGACTTGGGGATGGCTACACCTTC. Translating it yields CATTAAGLGDGYTF.

The genes are TRBV5-1 and TRBJ2-7, with 7 bases matching TRBD1. The CDR3 runs to 13 residues. Per the germline V gene, CDR1 is SGHRS and CDR2 is YFSETQ. V lost 5 bases to trimming and J lost 7 bases; unmatched junction nucleotides: 9. The DNA of the CDR3 is TGCGCCAGCAGTTTAGGGGGCGCCAGGGAGCAGTACTTC. This gives the protein CASSLGGAREQYF.

This clone appeared a few times. V and J are TRBV7-3 and TRBJ1-1; 8 nucleotides line up with TRBD1. CDR1 and CDR2 from the germline V gene are SGHTA and FQGTGA. This CDR3 has 12 residues. J lost 8 bases, V lost 5 bases, and 4 bases had no gene match. The CDR3 nucleotides read TGTGCCAGCAGCCCGAGGACAGGGGAAGCTTTCTTT. Translating it yields CASSPRTGEAFF.

The V and J genes are TRBV28 and TRBJ1-5; TRBD1 matches at 7 bases. The CDR3 is 13 amino acids. V was pared by 9 bases and J by 7 bases, with 9 bases of the junction left unmatched. The V gene's germline CDR1 is MDHEN and CDR2 SYDVKM. The CDR3 coding sequence is TGTGCCAGTAAACTACAGGGGTTCCAGCCCCAGCATTTT. This translates into CASKLQGFQPQHF.

This clone was observed a few times. The J gene is TRBJ1-6, the V gene TRBV5-1; D is possibly TRBD1 (6 bases). CDR1 and CDR2 (germline): SGHRS, YFSETQ. The V end was cut by 5 bases, the J end by 8 bases, with 11 bases between. The CDR3 spans 13 residues. This CDR3 is CASRQGGDSPLHF. The CDR3 bases are TGCGCCAGCAGACAGGGTGGGGATTCACCCCTCCACTTT.

J is TRBJ2-2 and V is TRBV10-3; D not certain. The CDR3 loop spans 11 amino acids. V lost 10 bases and J lost 7, with 10 bases in between. Per the germline V gene, CDR1 is ENHRY and CDR2 is SYGVKD. The CDR3 DNA reads TGTGCCACCGGTTCGGGCGGGGAGCTGTTTTTT. This sequence encodes CATGSGGELFF.

The rearrangement uses TRBV28 and TRBJ2-5; D possibly corresponds to TRBD2 (6 bases). CDR1 and CDR2 from the germline V gene are MDHEN and SYDVKM. V was trimmed by 6 bases and J by 1 base, leaving 15 bases between them. This CDR3 contains 15 residues. CDR3 DNA sequence: TGTGCCAGCAGCAAGGATGGAGGGACCCAAGAGACCCAGTACTTC. Translated: CASSKDGGTQETQYF.

This chain connects TRBV4-1 to TRBJ2-5, with D perhaps TRBD1 (5 bases). The CDR3 spans 14 residues. Germline CDR1 MGHRA, CDR2 YSYEKL. Between the trimmed V and J ends, which lost 1 base and 3 bases, there was a span of 9 bases. This CDR3 reads CASSQAAREETQYF. The CDR3 coding sequence is TGCGCCAGCAGCCAAGCTGCCAGGGAAGAGACCCAGTACTTC.

This chain connects TRBV2 to TRBJ2-2; 8 bases fit TRBD1. Germline-derived CDR1 and CDR2 are SNHLY and FYNNEI. This CDR3 has 15 residues. After removal of 6 bases from V and 0 bases from J, the junction contained 3 bases not matched to a gene. CDR3 sequence: CASRSQGANTGELFF. CDR3 DNA: TGTGCCAGCAGATCACAGGGGGCGAACACCGGGGAGCTGTTTTTT.